The sequence of this TCR beta chain was determined in a study of blood T cell repertoires in COVID-19. This study enrolled people aged about 18 to 100 from roughly 24 US geographic areas. Clinical history reported by participants formed the basis on which cohorts were assigned. Here immunoSEQ multiplex PCR was the method, and the copy in TCRdb shows in-frame clones only, minus some. This table has around 140,000 clones, 87% appearing once. The clonotype comes from a man between 60 and 70 years old who had recovered from COVID-19. Material for sequencing was PBMCs or T cells enriched from blood (not recorded which).

The CDR3 sequence: CASSLVLADTDTQYF. The CDR3 DNA reads as TGCGCCAGCAGCTTGGTACTAGCGGACACAGATACGCAGTATTTT. This rearrangement joins TRBV5-1 to TRBJ2-3; 8 positions agree with TRBD2. J gave up 2 bases and V 0 bases, and 2 bases lay outside the gene matches. The CDR3 has 15 amino acids. From germline, CDR1 is SGHRS and CDR2 YFSETQ.